This TCR beta chain is from a study of shared clonotypes between healthy human individuals. Assay execution took place at the deep level. Generated by immunoSEQ multiplex PCR, the TCRdb table keeps only in-frame clones and is missing some. The sample holds about 2.3 million clones, roughly 90% seen once. Germline CDR1 reads SGHDT; CDR2 reads YYEEEE. Trimming at V came to 2 bases and at J to 5 bases, leaving 7 bases not matched to a gene. The CDR3 totals 15 residues. Study results and limitations: Sharing across four donors was highest in naive CD4 (around 5%) and lowest in memory CD8 (about 0.4%). The low donor count limited represented genetic and exposure-history diversity. Rarefaction indicated that sorted-subset sequencing remained incomplete although depth was large.

With respect to this clone: Antigen unknown. Other DNA sequences in the same sample also yield this CDR3.

The rearrangement links TRBV5-6 to TRBJ2-5, with 9 bases matching TRBD2. Material for sequencing was naive CD4+ T cells from PBMCs. The subset is: CD45RA+ positively selected. This receptor was taken from a man aged 18 to 30 in good health. Some clones in this sample may be carry-over from other donors' samples. CDR3 DNA: TGTGCCAGCAGCTTAGCGGGAGGAGCAGGGGAGACCCAGTACTTC. It translates to CASSLAGGAGETQYF. Looking up the rest from reference TRBV5-6 and TRBJ2-5 gives the full variable domain: DAGVTQSPTHLIKTRGQQVTLRCSPKSGHDTVSWYQQALGQGPQFIFQYYEEEERQRGNFPDRFSGHQFPNYSSELNVNALLLGDSALYLCASSLAGGAGETQYFGPGTRLLVL.